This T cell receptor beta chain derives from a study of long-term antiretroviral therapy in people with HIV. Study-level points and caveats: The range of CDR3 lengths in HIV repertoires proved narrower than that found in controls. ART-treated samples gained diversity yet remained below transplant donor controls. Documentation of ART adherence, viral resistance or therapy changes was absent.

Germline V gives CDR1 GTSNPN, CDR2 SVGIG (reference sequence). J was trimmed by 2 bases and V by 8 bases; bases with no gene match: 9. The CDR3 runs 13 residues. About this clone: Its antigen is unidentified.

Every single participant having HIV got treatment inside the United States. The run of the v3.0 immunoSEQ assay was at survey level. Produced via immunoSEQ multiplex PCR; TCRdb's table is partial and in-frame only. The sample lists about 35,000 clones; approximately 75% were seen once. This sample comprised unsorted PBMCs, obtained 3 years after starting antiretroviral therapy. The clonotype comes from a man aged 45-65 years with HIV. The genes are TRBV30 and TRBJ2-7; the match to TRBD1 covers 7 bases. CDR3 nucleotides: TGTGCCGGCAACCGGGACAGCGCCTACGAGCAGTACTTC. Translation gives CAGNRDSAYEQYF.